This TCR beta chain was recovered during a study of early T cells in non-severe SARS-CoV-2 infection. Individual cDNA molecules received unique molecular identifiers during library preparation. MiXCR, run by TCRdb on the 5' RACE reads, gives a single entry per CDR3 protein. Among almost 30,000 distinct CDR3 sequences, around 6% were seen once, and the ten largest hold under 7%. This clonotype has a handful of counts. The germline gives CDR1 LNHNV, CDR2 YYDKDF (reference sequence). Trimming cost V 0 bases and J 12 bases, with 20 bases left between them. The CDR3 covers 16 residues. The chain recombines TRBV15 with TRBJ1-4, with TRBD1 as a possible D gene (5 bases). Material for sequencing was whole blood. The sequence came from an adult who was a healthcare worker with PCR-confirmed SARS-CoV-2 infection or an uninfected control (not recorded which). The CDR3 bases are TGTGCCACCAGCAGAGATAAAGGGACGGGCCTTACAGAACTGTTTTTT. Translated: CATSRDKGTGLTELFF.